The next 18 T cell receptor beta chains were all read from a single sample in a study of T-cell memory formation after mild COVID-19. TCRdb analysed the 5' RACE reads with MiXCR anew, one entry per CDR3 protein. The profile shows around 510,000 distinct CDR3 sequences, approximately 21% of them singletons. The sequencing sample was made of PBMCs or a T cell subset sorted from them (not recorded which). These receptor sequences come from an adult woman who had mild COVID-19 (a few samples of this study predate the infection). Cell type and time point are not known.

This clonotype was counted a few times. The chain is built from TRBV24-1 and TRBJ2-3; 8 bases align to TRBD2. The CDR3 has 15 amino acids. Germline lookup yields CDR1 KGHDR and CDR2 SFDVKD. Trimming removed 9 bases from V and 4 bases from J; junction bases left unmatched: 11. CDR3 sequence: CATGAKREIADTQYF. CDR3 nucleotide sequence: TGTGCCACCGGGGCGAAGCGGGAGATCGCAGATACGCAGTATTTT.

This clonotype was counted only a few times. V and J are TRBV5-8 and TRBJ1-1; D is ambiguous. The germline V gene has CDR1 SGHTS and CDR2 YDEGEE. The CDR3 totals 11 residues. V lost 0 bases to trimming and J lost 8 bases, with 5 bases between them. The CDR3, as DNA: TGTGCCAGCAGCTTGGCGCAAGAAGCTTTCTTT. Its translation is CASSLAQEAFF.

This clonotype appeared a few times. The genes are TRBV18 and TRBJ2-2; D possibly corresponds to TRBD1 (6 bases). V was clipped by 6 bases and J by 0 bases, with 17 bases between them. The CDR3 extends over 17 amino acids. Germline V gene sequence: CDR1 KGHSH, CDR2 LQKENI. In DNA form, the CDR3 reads TGTGCCAGCTCTCTGAGACAGGAATTCGCGAACACCGGGGAGCTGTTTTTT. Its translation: CASSLRQEFANTGELFF.

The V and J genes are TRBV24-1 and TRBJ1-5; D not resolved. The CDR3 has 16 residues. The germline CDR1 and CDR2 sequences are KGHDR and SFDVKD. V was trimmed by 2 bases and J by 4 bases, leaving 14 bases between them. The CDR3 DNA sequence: TGTGCCACCAGTGATTCGTCGAAGGCCGCTAATCAGCCCCAGCATTTT. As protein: CATSDSSKAANQPQHF.

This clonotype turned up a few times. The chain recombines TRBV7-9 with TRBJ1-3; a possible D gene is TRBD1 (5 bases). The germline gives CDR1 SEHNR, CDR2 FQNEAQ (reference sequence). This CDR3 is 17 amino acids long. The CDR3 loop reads CTWHQGPKERSGNTIYF. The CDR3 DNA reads TGTACTTGGCATCAGGGACCGAAGGAACGCTCTGGAAACACCATATATTTT.

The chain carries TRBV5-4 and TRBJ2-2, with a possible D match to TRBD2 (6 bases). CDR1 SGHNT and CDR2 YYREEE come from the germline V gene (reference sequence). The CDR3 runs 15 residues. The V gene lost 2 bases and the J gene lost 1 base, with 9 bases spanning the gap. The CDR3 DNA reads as TGTGCCAGCAGCTTTAGCGGCGAGAACACCGGGGAGCTGTTTTTT. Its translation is CASSFSGENTGELFF.

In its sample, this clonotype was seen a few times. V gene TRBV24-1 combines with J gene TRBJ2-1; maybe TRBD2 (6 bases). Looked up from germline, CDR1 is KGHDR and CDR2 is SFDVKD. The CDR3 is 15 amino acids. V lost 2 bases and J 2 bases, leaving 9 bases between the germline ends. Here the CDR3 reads CATSDSGTPYNEQFF. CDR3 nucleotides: TGTGCCACCAGTGATTCCGGGACTCCCTACAATGAGCAGTTCTTC.

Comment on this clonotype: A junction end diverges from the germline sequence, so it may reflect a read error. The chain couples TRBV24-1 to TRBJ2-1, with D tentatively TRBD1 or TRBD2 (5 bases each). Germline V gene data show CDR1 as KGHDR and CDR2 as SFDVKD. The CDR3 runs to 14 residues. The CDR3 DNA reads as TGTGCCAACAGTGATTTGGGGGAGCACAATGAGCAGTTCTTC. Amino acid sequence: CANSDLGEHNEQFF.

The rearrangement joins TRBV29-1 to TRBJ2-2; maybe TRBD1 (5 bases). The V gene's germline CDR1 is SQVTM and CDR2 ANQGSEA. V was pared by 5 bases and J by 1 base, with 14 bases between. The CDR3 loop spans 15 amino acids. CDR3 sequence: CSVRQSPRNTGELFF. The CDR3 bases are TGCAGCGTTCGACAGTCCCCAAGGAACACCGGGGAGCTGTTTTTT.

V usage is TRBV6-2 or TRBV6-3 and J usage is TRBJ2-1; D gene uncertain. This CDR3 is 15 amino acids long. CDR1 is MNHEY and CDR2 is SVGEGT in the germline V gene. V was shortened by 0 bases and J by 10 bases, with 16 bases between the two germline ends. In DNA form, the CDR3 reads TGTGCCAGCAGTTACTCTTCATCGGTCCTACAGGAGCAGTTCTTC. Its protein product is CASSYSSSVLQEQFF.

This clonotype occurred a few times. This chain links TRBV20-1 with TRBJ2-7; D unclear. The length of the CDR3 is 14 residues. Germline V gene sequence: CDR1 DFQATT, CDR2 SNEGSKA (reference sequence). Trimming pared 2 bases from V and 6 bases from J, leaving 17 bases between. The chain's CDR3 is CSARFPRIIGEQYF. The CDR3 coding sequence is TGCAGTGCTAGATTCCCTCGGATCATAGGCGAGCAGTACTTC.

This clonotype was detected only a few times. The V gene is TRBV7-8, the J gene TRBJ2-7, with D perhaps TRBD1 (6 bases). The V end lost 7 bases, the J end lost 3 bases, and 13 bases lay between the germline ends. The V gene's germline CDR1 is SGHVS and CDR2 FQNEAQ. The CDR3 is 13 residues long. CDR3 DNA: TGTGCCAGCACCTGGGACACTTACTACGAGCAGTACTTC. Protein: CASTWDTYYEQYF.

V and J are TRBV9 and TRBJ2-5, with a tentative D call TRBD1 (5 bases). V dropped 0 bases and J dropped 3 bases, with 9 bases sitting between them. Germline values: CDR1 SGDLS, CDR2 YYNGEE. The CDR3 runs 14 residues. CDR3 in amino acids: CASSVDTGKETQYF. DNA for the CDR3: TGTGCCAGCAGCGTAGATACAGGAAAAGAGACCCAGTACTTC.

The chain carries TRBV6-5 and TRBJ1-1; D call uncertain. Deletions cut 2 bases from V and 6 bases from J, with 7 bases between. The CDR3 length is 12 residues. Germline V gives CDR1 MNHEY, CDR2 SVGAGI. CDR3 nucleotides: TGTGCCAGCAGTTACGCGAGGTCTGAAGCTTTCTTT. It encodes CASSYARSEAFF.

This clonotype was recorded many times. CDR3 protein: CASSLGGGGPYNEQFF. In DNA, the CDR3 is TGTGCCAGCAGCTTGGGAGGGGGTGGCCCCTACAATGAGCAGTTCTTC. V and J are TRBV5-8 and TRBJ2-1; a possible D gene is TRBD1 (6 bases). The CDR3 spans 16 residues. The V and J ends lost 0 bases and 2 bases respectively, with 12 bases between them. Germline CDR1 is SGHTS and CDR2 is YDEGEE.

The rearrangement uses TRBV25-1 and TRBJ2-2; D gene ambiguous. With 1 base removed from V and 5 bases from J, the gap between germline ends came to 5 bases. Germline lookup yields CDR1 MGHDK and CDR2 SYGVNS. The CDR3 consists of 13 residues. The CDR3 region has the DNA TGTGCCAGCAGTGAATCCCAAACCGGGGAGCTGTTTTTT. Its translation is CASSESQTGELFF.

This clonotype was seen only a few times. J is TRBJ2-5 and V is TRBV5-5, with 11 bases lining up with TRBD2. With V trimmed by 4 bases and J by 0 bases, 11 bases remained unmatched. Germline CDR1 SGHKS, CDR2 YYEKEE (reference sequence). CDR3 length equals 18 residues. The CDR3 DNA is TGTGCCAGCAGCCCCGGGTCTAGCGGGGGGACGTACCAAGAGACCCAGTACTTC. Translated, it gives CASSPGSSGGTYQETQYF.

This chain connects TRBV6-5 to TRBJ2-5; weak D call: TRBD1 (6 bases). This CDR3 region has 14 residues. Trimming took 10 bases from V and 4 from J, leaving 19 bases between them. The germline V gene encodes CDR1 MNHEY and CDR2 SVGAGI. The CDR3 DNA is TGTGCCACTAGATACAGGGAGTTAAGAGAGACCCAGTACTTC. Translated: CATRYRELRETQYF.